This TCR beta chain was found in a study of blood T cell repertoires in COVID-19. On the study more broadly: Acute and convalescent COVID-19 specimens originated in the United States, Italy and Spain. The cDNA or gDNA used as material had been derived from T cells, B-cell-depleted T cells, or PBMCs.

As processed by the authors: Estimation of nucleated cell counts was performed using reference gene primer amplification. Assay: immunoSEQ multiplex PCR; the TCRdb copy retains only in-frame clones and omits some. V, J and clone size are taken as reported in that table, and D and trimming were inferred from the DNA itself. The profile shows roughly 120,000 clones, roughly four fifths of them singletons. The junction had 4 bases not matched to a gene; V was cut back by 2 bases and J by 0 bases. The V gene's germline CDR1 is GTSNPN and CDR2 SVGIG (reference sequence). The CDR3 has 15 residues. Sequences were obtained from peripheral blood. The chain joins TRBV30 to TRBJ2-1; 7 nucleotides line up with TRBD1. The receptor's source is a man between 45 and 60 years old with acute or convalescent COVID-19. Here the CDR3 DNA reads TGTGCCTGGAGTCGGGACAGCAGCTCCTACAATGAGCAGTTCTTC. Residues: CAWSRDSSSYNEQFF. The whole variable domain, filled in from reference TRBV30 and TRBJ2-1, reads SQTIHQWPATLVQPVGSPLSLECTVEGTSNPNLYWYRQAAGRGLQLLFYSVGIGQISSEVPQNLSASRPQDRQFILSSKKLLLSDSGFYLCAWSRDSSSYNEQFFGPGTRLTVL.